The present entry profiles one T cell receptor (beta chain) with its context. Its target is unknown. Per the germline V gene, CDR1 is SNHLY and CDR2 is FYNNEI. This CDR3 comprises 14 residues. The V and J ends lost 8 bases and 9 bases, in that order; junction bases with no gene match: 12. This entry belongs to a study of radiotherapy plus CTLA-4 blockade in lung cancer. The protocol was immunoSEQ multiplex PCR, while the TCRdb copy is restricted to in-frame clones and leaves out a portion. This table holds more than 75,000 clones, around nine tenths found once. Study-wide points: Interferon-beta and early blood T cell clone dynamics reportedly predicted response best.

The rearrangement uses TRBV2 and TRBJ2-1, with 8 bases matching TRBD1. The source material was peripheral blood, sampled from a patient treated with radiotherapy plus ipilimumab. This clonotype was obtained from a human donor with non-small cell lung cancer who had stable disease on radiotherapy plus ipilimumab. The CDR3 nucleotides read TGTGCCAGCTTAAGGACAGGGATAAGAAGTGAGCAGTTCTTC. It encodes CASLRTGIRSEQFF.